This T cell receptor beta chain was found in a study of cytotoxic CD8 clonotypes in ibrutinib-treated CLL (dated by TCRdb to about 2021). At the level of the whole study: The cohort was composed of about 10 relapsed/refractory and 15 treatment-naive patients; IGHV unmutated status was identified in around 17 patients. Responses were partial in approximately 24 patients and complete in 2; after median about 70 months follow-up, some 14 stayed in remission and about twelve progressed. The response samples were drawn at a median of approximately 11 months into treatment, with a range of about 6 to 36 months. An average of 255,043 productive templates and some 100,000 productive rearrangements was obtained per sample. Longitudinal samples were available for 26 of the 86 trial participants. Cryopreserved peripheral blood mononuclear cells were collected before treatment, at response, and at either disease progression or sustained remission. General conclusions and limits of the study: Sampling times were not matched between sustained-remission and progressing patients, and lymph node repertoires were not studied. At baseline, clonality was higher than in age-matched healthy donors and showed a strong correlation with circulating CD8+ T-cell counts. At ibrutinib response clonality went up, during sustained remission it held steady, and at progression it dropped back toward baseline. Public clonotypes were rare and either contracted or stayed stable during treatment, and the rise in clonality at ibrutinib response reflected the expansion of private clonotypes.

Each clonotype received, on average, roughly 9.6x coverage in deep resolution sequencing performed on a MiSeq, where the target depth lay between 1 in 1 million and 1 in 200,000 T cells. The immunoSEQ hsTCRB Kit was used to generate the TCR beta libraries. As for how the authors treated the data: The data were analyzed with ImmunoSEQ Analyzer and ImmunoSEQ Data Assistant, and V, D and J gene assignments followed IMGT definitions. Clonality, which ranges from 0 to 1, was calculated by subtracting the normalized Shannon entropy of productive rearrangement frequencies from one. Public clonotype analysis was restricted to overrepresented clonotypes comprising at least 0.05% of each patient's repertoire. About 13 age-matched healthy donor repertoires from immuneACCESS were used as controls for clonality. What TCRdb holds here is the immuneACCESS table cut down to in-frame rearrangements. Part of the clones is not present; checked against another copy, under half of the missing clones reflect an unresolved V gene, and the others are unexplained. For V, J and clone size, that table is used; D and trimming come from the DNA. This sample gives around 24,000 clones in total; just under 80% of them show up just once. The biggest ten clones account for roughly 8.1% of the sample.

For TCR beta library preparation, roughly 2.2 micrograms of genomic DNA were isolated from cryopreserved PBMCs. Longitudinal blood samples from CLL patients receiving ibrutinib monotherapy were subjected to high-throughput TCR beta sequencing. The patients were enrolled in a single-center, open-label phase 2 trial of ibrutinib monotherapy. Comment on this clone: Its antigen is currently not known. No quality values exist for individual bases; no much larger clone is one base distant.

The input for sequencing was PBMCs, taken before ibrutinib treatment. This sequence was found in a human donor with chronic lymphocytic leukemia.

The CDR3 region: CAGATGSNQPQHF. Read as DNA, the sequence is TGTGCCGGGGCGACGGGTAGCAATCAGCCCCAGCATTTT. Recombination linked TRBV30 to TRBJ1-5; the D gene is possibly TRBD1, with 5 bases matching. CDR1 and CDR2 are drawn from the germline V gene (reference sequence): GTSNPN, SVGIG. The CDR3 sequence holds 13 residues, the cysteine and phenylalanine included. The sequence is cut down to CDR3 DNA, 39 bases in frame from base 1. V is cut by 8 bases and J by 0 bases, and the space between the germline ends is 11 bases.